The entry below gives a single T cell receptor beta chain sequence along with its context. The antigen is unknown. This CDR3 has 15 amino acids. Trimming removed 0 bases from V and 5 bases from J, with 10 bases in between. Germline loops: CDR1 LNHNV, CDR2 YYDKDF (reference sequence). Assay: immunoSEQ multiplex PCR; the TCRdb copy retains only in-frame clones and omits some. The repertoire holds approximately 12,000 clones, with 75% to 90% as singletons. Patient tissue came from resections in Japan or China, 2014–2017. The data belong to a study of immune evolution from preneoplasia to lung adenocarcinoma. Study findings and constraints: Normal lung had the highest top T cell clone frequencies. Clonality was highest in normal lung, lower in later-stage lesions apparently.

The TCR originated in a person aged 70 to 85 with invasive lung adenocarcinoma. Sequencing input: FFPE invasive lung adenocarcinoma tissue. This chain connects TRBV15 to TRBJ2-2; TRBD1 might be the D (5 bases). The CDR3 DNA reads TGTGCCACCAGCAGAGATGTGGACATTACCGGGGAGCTGTTTTTT. Its protein product is CATSRDVDITGELFF.